What follows is one T cell receptor (beta chain) and its context. Its antigen is as yet unknown. The J segment lost 4 bases and the V segment lost 6 bases, leaving 6 bases of the junction unmatched. Germline V gene sequence: CDR1 SQVTM, CDR2 ANQGSEA. The CDR3 runs 16 residues. Only CD45RO-negative cells positively selected for CCR7 counted as naive CD8 cells, so terminally differentiated effector memory CD45RA+ cells were excluded. Deep level was the assay's run setting. Sequencing used immunoSEQ multiplex PCR; TCRdb keeps in-frame clones, though not all of them. The data contain about 750,000 clones, over 90% of them seen just once; the ten biggest clones take up less than 25%. This sample is part of a study of shared clonotypes between healthy human individuals. Notes on the study in general: It was expected that sequencing depth would affect clonotype sharing among donors. Tissue TCR repertoires likely differ from these blood-only repertoires. With a handful of donors compared, around 5.4% of naive CD4 clonotypes were shared.

The clonotype was recovered from a man aged 30-40 years in good health. V and J are TRBV29-1 and TRBJ2-1; 16 nucleotides match TRBD2. Sequencing used naive CD8+ T cells sorted from blood. The CDR3 nucleotides are TGCAGCGTCACCGGGACTAGCGGGAGGGGGTACAATGAGCAGTTCTTC. Its translation is CSVTGTSGRGYNEQFF.